Presented here are 10 T cell receptor beta chains from one specimen sequenced in a study of molecular identifiers for immune sequencing clone quantification. Using its own MiXCR run on the PCR reads, TCRdb lists one record per CDR3 protein. The sample has 300,000 to 400,000 distinct CDR3 sequences, about 23% seen once. The sample consisted of naive CD8+ T cells from blood, with Jurkat cell RNA spiked in. Documented subset: FACS-sorted CD8+CD4-CCR7+CD45RA+ naive T cells. These receptors were collected from a human donor in good health. Some libraries in this study had Jurkat cell RNA spiked in.

V usage is TRBV6-5 and J usage is TRBJ1-2; tentatively, D is TRBD1 (5 bases). Trimming pared 10 bases from V and 6 bases from J, leaving 15 bases between. The CDR3 is 12 residues long. Germline values: CDR1 MNHEY, CDR2 SVGAGI. CDR3 sequence (DNA): TGTGCCACTTCAACAGGAGCCCATGGCTACACCTTC. Protein: CATSTGAHGYTF.

There are many counts of this clonotype. The chain has TRBV7-9 and TRBJ2-1; 8 nucleotides agree with TRBD2. The J segment lost 9 bases and the V segment lost 8 bases, leaving 9 bases of the junction unmatched. The CDR3 length is 13 residues. Germline-derived CDR1 and CDR2 are SEHNR and FQNEAQ (reference sequence). The CDR3 reads CASAIAGRFEQFF. Written as DNA, the CDR3 is TGTGCCAGCGCAATAGCGGGACGTTTTGAGCAGTTCTTC. The full variable domain, completed using reference TRBV7-9 and TRBJ2-1, is DTGVSQNPRHKITKRGQNVTFRCDPISEHNRLYWYRQTLGQGPEFLTYFQNEAQLEKSRLLSDRFSAERPKGSFSTLEIQRTEQGDSAMYLCASAIAGRFEQFFGPGTRLTVL.

This clonotype came up a few times. The J gene is TRBJ2-7, the V gene TRBV5-6; D tentatively fits TRBD1 or TRBD2 (5 bases each). Between the trimmed V and J ends, which lost 2 bases and 4 bases, there was a span of 16 bases. In germline, CDR1 is SGHDT, CDR2 YYEEEE. This CDR3 is 15 amino acids long. The CDR3 here is CASSFNPGPLYEQYF. CDR3 nucleotide sequence: TGTGCCAGCAGCTTTAACCCGGGACCCCTATACGAGCAGTACTTC.

The DNA of the CDR3 is TGTGCCAGCAGCTTACACGACGAAAAACTGTTTTTT. It specifies CASSLHDEKLFF. This chain joins TRBV5-4 and TRBJ1-4, with D unresolved. The germline V gene encodes CDR1 SGHNT and CDR2 YYREEE (reference sequence). The CDR3 runs 12 residues. Trimming removed 2 bases at V and 8 bases at J, with 7 bases between.

The rearrangement links TRBV6-1 to TRBJ1-1; D is unresolved. The germline V gene has CDR1 MNHNS and CDR2 SASEGT. The CDR3 is 14 residues long. The V end lost 4 bases, the J end lost 2 bases, and 11 bases lay between the germline ends. The chain's CDR3 is CASSALEGNTEAFF. The CDR3 nucleotides read TGTGCCAGCAGTGCTCTTGAGGGTAACACTGAAGCTTTCTTT.

In this sample, this clonotype turned up many times. CDR3 DNA: TGTGCCAGCAGCTCCCTATACCAGAACACTGAAGCTTTCTTT. Translating gives CASSSLYQNTEAFF. The rearrangement joins TRBV7-9 to TRBJ1-1, with unresolved D. V was trimmed by 4 bases and J by 1 base, leaving 10 bases between them. Germline CDR1 reads SEHNR; CDR2 reads FQNEAQ (reference sequence). CDR3 length: 14 amino acids.

Regarding this clonotype: Being one base from a much bigger clone, this may be a read error. The chain couples TRBV9 to TRBJ2-7; 8 bases are a match to TRBD2. Germline V gives CDR1 SGDLS, CDR2 YYNGEE. The CDR3 length is 14 residues. The CDR3 nucleotides read TGTGCCAGCAGCGCGGGACTAGAATTCTACGCGCAGTACTTC. It encodes CASSAGLEFYAQYF.

In the case of this clonotype: A read error may explain this, as a much larger clone is one base away. The DNA of the CDR3 is TGTGCCAGCAGCTCCAAAACACCGGGCGATTATAGCAATCAGCCCCAGCATTTT. This codes for CASSSKTPGDYSNQPQHF. The V call is TRBV9, the J call TRBJ1-5; no firm D call. Looked up from germline, CDR1 is SGDLS and CDR2 is YYNGEE. Trimming took off 4 bases at V and 0 bases at J, with 20 bases between the two ends. The CDR3 has 18 residues.

This clonotype was observed a few times. The chain recombines TRBV27 with TRBJ2-2; D may be TRBD1 (6 bases). Germline V CDR1 and CDR2: MNHEY, SMNVEV (reference sequence). This CDR3 has 18 residues. V lost 3 bases, J lost 1 base, and 18 bases lay in between. The CDR3 is CASSFVTRARGNTGELFF. In nucleotides, the CDR3 is TGTGCCAGCAGTTTCGTCACTCGGGCCAGGGGGAACACCGGGGAGCTGTTTTTT.

This clonotype was seen a few times. This chain uses TRBV4-3 with TRBJ1-5, with D possibly matching TRBD1 (5 bases). Germline V gene lookup returns CDR1 LGHNA and CDR2 YSLEER. V lost 0 bases, J lost 2 bases, and 11 bases lay in between. The CDR3 spans 16 residues. The DNA for the CDR3 is TGCGCCAGCAGCCAAGATTTCTGGGGCGGCAATCAGCCCCAGCATTTT. This sequence encodes CASSQDFWGGNQPQHF.